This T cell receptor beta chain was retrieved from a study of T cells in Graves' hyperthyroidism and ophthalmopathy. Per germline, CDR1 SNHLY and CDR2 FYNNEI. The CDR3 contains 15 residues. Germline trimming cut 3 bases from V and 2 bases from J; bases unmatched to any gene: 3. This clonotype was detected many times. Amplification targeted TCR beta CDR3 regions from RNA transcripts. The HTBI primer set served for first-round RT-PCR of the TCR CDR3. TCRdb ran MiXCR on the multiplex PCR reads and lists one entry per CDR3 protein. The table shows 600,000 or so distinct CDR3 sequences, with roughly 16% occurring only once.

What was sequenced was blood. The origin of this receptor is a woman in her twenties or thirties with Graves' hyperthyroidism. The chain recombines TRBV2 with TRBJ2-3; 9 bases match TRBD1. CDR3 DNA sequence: TGTGCCAGCAGTGAGGACAGGGGTAACACAGATACGCAGTATTTT. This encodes CASSEDRGNTDTQYF. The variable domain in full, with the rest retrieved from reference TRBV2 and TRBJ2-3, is EPEVTQTPSHQVTQMGQEVILRCVPISNHLYFYWYRQILGQKVEFLVSFYNNEISEKSEIFDDQFSVERPDGSNFTLKIRSTKLEDSAMYFCASSEDRGNTDTQYFGPGTRLTVL.